This T cell receptor beta chain derives from a study of cytomegalovirus exposure and HLA in healthy donors. General study points: Analyzed later, most CMV-associated TCR beta chains appeared HLA-restricted.

The PCR ran on 60 Vbeta and 13 Jbeta primers. Some clones are missing from TCRdb's copy, which holds only in-frame ones; the method was immunoSEQ multiplex PCR. The sample has roughly 80,000 clones, approximately 88% seen once. With regard to this clone: Its antigen remains unknown.

Germline V gene data show CDR1 as MGHRA and CDR2 as YSYEKL. The CDR3 consists of 15 residues. V lost 0 bases to trimming and J lost 2 bases, with 10 bases between them. The sequence was obtained from a woman aged 45-65 years in good health and CMV-seronegative. Sequencing input: PBMCs. This rearrangement joins TRBV4-1 to TRBJ2-5; D is perhaps TRBD2 (7 bases). The CDR3 reads CASSQERGGQETQYF. In DNA, the CDR3 is TGCGCCAGCAGCCAAGAAAGGGGGGGGCAAGAGACCCAGTACTTC.